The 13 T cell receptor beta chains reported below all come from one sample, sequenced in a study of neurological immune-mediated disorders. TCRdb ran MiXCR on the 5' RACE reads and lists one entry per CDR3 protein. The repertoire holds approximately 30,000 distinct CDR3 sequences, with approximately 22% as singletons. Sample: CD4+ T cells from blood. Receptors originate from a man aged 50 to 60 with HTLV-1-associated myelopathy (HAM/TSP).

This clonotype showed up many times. CDR3 nucleotide sequence: TGTGCCAGCAGCGTAATTAGCGGGGGGGAATACGAGCAGTACTTC. Translated, it gives CASSVISGGEYEQYF. This chain joins TRBV5-5 and TRBJ2-7; the match to TRBD2 covers 11 bases. The CDR3 is 15 amino acids. Germline trimming cut 4 bases from V and 4 bases from J; bases unmatched to any gene: 7. Germline V lookup: CDR1 SGHKS, CDR2 YYEKEE (reference sequence).

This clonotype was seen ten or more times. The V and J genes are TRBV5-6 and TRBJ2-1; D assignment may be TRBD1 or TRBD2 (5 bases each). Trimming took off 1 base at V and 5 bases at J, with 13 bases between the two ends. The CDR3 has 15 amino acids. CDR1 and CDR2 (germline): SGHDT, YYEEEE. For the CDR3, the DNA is TGTGCCAGCAGCTTGCCCGGGACCTTCGACAATGAGCAGTTCTTC. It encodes CASSLPGTFDNEQFF.

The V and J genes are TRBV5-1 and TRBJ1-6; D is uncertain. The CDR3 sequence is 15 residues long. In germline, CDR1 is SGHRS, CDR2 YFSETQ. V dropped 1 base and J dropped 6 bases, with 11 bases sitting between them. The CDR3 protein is CASSLSGEPNSPLHF. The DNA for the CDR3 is TGCGCCAGCAGCTTGTCTGGAGAACCTAATTCACCCCTCCACTTT.

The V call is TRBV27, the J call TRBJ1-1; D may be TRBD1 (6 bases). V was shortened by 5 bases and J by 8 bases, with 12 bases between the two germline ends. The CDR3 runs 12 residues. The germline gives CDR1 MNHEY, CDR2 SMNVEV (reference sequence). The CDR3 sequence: CASSNRDKEAFF. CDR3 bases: TGTGCCAGCAGTAACCGGGACAAAGAAGCTTTCTTT.

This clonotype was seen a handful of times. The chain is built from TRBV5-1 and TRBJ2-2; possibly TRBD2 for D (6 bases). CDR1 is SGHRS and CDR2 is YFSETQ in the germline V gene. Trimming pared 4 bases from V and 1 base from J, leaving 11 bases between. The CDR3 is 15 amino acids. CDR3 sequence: CASSLTSKNTGELFF. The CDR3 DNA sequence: TGCGCCAGCAGCCTCACTAGCAAGAACACCGGGGAGCTGTTTTTT.

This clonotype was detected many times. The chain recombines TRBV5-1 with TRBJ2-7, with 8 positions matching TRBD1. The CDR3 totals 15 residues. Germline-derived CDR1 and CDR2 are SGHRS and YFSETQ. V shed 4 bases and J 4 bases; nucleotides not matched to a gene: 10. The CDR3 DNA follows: TGCGCCAGCAGCCTGACGGGGGACAGGACGTACGAGCAGTACTTC. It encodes CASSLTGDRTYEQYF. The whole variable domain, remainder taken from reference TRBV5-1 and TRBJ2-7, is KAGVTQTPRYLIKTRGQQVTLSCSPISGHRSVSWYQQTPGQGLQFLFEYFSETQRNKGNFPGRFSGRQFSNSRSEMNVSTLELGDSALYLCASSLTGDRTYEQYFGPGTRLTVT.

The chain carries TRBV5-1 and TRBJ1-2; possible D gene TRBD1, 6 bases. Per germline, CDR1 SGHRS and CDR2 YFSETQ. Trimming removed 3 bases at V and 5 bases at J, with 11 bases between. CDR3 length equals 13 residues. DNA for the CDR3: TGCGCCAGCAGCTCCACAGGGCCTTATGGCTACACCTTC. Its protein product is CASSSTGPYGYTF.

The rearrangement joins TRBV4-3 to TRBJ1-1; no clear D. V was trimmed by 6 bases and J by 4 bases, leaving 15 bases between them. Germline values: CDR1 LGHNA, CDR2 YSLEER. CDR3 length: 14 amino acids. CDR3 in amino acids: CASRSTPWGTEAFF. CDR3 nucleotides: TGCGCCAGCAGATCAACCCCATGGGGCACTGAAGCTTTCTTT.

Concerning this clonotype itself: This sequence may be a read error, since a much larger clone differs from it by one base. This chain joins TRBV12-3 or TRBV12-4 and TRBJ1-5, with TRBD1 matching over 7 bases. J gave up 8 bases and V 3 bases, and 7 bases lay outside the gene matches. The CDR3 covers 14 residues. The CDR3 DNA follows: TGTGCCAGCAGTTTCCGACAGGGAGGCAAGCCCCAGCATTTT. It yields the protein CASSFRQGGKPQHF.

The CDR3 sequence is CASSLSGRTYNEQFF. The DNA of the CDR3 is TGTGCCAGCAGCCTTAGCGGGAGGACCTACAATGAGCAGTTCTTC. The chain carries TRBV5-4 and TRBJ2-1; TRBD2 aligns across 10 bases. The V gene's germline CDR1 is SGHNT and CDR2 YYREEE (reference sequence). CDR3 length: 15 residues. J lost 2 bases, V lost 4 bases, and 3 bases had no gene match.

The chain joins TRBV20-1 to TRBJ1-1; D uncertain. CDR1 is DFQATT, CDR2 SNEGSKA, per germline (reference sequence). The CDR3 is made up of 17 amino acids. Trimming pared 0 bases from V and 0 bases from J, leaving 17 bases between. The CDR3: CSARDSRRGGMNTEAFF. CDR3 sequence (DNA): TGCAGTGCTAGAGATTCGAGGAGAGGCGGGATGAACACTGAAGCTTTCTTT.

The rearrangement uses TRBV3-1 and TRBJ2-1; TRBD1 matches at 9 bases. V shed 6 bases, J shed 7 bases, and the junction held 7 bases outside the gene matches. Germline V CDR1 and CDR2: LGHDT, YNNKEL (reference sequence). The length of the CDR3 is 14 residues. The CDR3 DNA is TGTGCCAGCAGTCCCGGGACAGGGTGGAATGAGCAGTTCTTC. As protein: CASSPGTGWNEQFF.

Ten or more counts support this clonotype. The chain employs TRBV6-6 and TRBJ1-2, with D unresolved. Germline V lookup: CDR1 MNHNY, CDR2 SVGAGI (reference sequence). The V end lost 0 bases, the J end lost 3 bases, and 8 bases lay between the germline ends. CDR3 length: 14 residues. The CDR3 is CASSYSTSDYGYTF. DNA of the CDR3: TGTGCCAGCAGTTACTCGACGTCGGACTATGGCTACACCTTC.